This T cell receptor (beta chain) was sequenced for a study of blood T cell repertoires in COVID-19. Study summary: Specimens from acute and convalescent COVID-19 originated in the United States, Italy and Spain. PBMCs, B-cell-depleted T cells, or T cells were the source of the cDNA or gDNA that made up the material.

CDR3 length: 17 residues. J was trimmed by 2 bases and V by 5 bases; bases with no gene match: 11. Germline V gene lookup returns CDR1 MNHEY and CDR2 SMNVEV (reference sequence). Authors' analysis steps: Estimates of nucleated cell counts were drawn from the amplification of reference gene primers. Assay used: immunoSEQ multiplex PCR; TCRdb lists only in-frame clones, some missing. D and trimming come from the DNA, and the V and J calls and clone size come from that table. The sample consists of 200,000 to 300,000 clones, around 83% of them appearing once. Sequencing was carried out using peripheral blood. This chain uses TRBV27 with TRBJ2-1, with 8 nucleotides matching TRBD2. The origin of this receptor is a man older than 75 with acute or convalescent COVID-19. The CDR3 loop reads CASSPRLAGSTYNEQFF. The CDR3 DNA reads as TGTGCCAGCAGTCCTCGATTAGCGGGGAGCACCTACAATGAGCAGTTCTTC.